This T cell receptor beta chain derives from a study (dated by TCRdb to the mid-2010s). Notes on the research overall: The study tested whether tumor-infiltrating Tregs in breast cancer are recruited from blood Tregs or converted in situ from other CD4+ T cell subsets. Points the paper makes about the study in general: The greatest overlap of tumor-infiltrating Treg TCR alpha and beta sequences was with tumor naive CD4+ T cells, followed next by blood naive CD4+ T cells. The larger-cohort validation was restricted to a single TCR beta V-J rearrangement rather than whole repertoires. The TCR gene usage of tumor memory CD4+ T cells clustered together with blood and lymph node memory CD4+ cells and with lymph node naive CD4+ cells.

Full-length TCR variable regions were amplified by 5' RACE PCR with constant-region reverse primers, and semi-nested PCR with Nested Universal Primer A was subsequently performed. Using the ReliaPrep RNA Cell Miniprep System, total RNA was extracted, and the SMARTer RACE 5'/3' Kit was then used to reverse transcribe the RNA into 5'RACE-ready cDNA. An Illumina MiSeq was used to sequence the full-length TCR alpha and beta libraries, which had been barcoded with multiplex adaptors. For the original study's pipeline: For each of nine subset-tissue groups, sequencing data from the five patients were pooled, and the groups were then compared using unsupervised clustering of TCR gene usage. The Morisita-Horn index was used to calculate repertoire similarity, with shared sequences weighted by how much each contributed to each repertoire. TCRdb reanalyzed the raw reads on its own, using fastp at Q25 for trimming and MiXCR for clone calling, and kept in-frame beta chains. Records with the same CDR3 protein are collapsed into one entry carrying the most frequent genes and DNA. Clone size and V and J calls follow TCRdb, not the original study. The sample has some 5,600 distinct CDR3 sequences on record, around three fifths of them singletons. The leading ten clones occupy around 10% of the sample.

To purify naive CD4+ T cells, the Miltenyi Naive CD4+ T Cell Isolation kit was used, and CD25 microbeads served to deplete Tregs. Tregs, naive and memory CD4+ T cells from tumor, blood and ipsilateral draining lymph nodes of 5 or 6 breast cancer patients underwent full-length TCR alpha and beta sequencing. Mononuclear cells from lymph nodes or about 55 ml of peripheral blood were isolated by Ficoll density gradient centrifugation. Sorted cell populations were confirmed by FACS to exceed 90% purity. Taken from the germline V gene (reference sequence), the CDR1 and CDR2 loops are SEHNR and FQNEAQ. Compared with germline, V lacks 6 bases and J lacks 0 bases; bases without a gene match: 1. The CDR3, from cysteine to phenylalanine, totals 13 residues. Left in the record is the CDR3 DNA by itself, 39 bases read in frame from the first base. This clonotype was seen a few times. Its specific antigen is unknown. No much larger clone is present one base from it, and per-base qualities are unavailable.

The sequence was collected from a female donor with breast cancer. Specimen: naive CD4+ T cells sorted from blood. The meaning of the sample's cell subset or site label: naive CD4+ T cells, CD4+CD45RA+CD25-. The rearranged chain carries TRBV7-9 and TRBJ1-1; a stretch of 7 junction bases matches TRBD1. The nucleotide sequence is given as TGTGCCAGCAGACAGGGGTTGAACACTGAAGCTTTCTTT. Translated, it reads CASRQGLNTEAFF.